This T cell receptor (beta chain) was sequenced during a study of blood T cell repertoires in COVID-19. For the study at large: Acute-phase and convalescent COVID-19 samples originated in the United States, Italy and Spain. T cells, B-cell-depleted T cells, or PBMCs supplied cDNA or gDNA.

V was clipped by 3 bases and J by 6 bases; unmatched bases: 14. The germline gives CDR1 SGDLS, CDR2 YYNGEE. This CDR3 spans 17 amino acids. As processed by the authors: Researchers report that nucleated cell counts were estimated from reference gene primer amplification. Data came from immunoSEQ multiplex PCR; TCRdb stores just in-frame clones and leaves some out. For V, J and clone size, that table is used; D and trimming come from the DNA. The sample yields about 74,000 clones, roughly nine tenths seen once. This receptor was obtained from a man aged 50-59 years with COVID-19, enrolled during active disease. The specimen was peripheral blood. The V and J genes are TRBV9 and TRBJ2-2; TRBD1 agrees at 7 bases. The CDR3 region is CASSGSSQGPASGELFF. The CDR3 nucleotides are TGTGCCAGCAGCGGATCATCACAGGGGCCCGCCTCCGGGGAGCTGTTTTTT.